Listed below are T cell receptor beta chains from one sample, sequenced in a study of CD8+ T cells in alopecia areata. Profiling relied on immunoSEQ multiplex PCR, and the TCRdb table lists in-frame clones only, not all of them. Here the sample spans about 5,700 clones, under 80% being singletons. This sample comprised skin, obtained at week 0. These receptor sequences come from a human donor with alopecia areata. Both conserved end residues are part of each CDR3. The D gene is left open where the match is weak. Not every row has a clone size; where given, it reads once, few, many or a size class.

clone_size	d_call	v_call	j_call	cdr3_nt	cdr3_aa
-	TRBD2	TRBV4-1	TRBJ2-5	TGCGCCAGCAGTTCAGCGGGGCAAGAGACCCAGTACTTC	CASSSAGQETQYF
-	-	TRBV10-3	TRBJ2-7	TGTGCCATCAGTGAGTCGGACTACGAGCAGTACTTC	CAISESDYEQYF
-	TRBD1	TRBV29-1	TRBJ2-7	TGCAGCGTTGTCGGACAGGGAAGCTCCTACGAGCAGTACTTC	CSVVGQGSSYEQYF
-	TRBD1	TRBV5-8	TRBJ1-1	TGTGCCAGCAGCTTGCAGAGACAGGGAGGGAGGCCGAACACTGAAGCTTTCTTT	CASSLQRQGGRPNTEAFF
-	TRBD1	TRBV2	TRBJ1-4	TGTGCCAGCAGAGATACAGGGGGGGCTGAAAAACTGTTTTTT	CASRDTGGAEKLFF
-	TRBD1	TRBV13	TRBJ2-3	TGTGCCAGCAGCTTAGTTTTACAGGGGGCAGATACGCAGTATTTT	CASSLVLQGADTQYF
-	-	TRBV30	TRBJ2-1	TGTGCCGTGCCAACCGATAAAGACAATGAGCAGTTCTTC	CAVPTDKDNEQFF
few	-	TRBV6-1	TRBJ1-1	TGTGCCAGCAGCCGAGGGTTGGCGAACACTGAAGCTTTCTTT	CASSRGLANTEAFF
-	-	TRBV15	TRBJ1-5	TGTGCCACCAGCAGAGATTGGGCCGGGGAAAATAGCAATCAGCCCCAGCATTTT	CATSRDWAGENSNQPQHF
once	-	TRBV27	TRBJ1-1	TGTGCCAGCAGTTCACGTGCCTTAACAGTTGAAGCTTTCTTT	CASSSRALTVEAFF